This T cell receptor beta chain came from a study of T cell responses to AZD1222 COVID-19 vaccine. Germline values: CDR1 MDHEN, CDR2 SYDVKM. The trim removed 5 bases at V and 0 bases at J, leaving 24 bases unmatched. The CDR3 covers 22 residues. Some clones are missing from TCRdb's copy, which holds only in-frame ones; the method was immunoSEQ multiplex PCR. The repertoire consists of under 200,000 clones, with roughly 93% occurring once and the leading ten covering 0.95% to 1%. This receptor was obtained from an adult in good health. Sequences were derived from peripheral blood, sampled on day 0 of AZD1222 vaccination. The rearrangement uses TRBV28 and TRBJ1-2; 10 bases map to TRBD1. The CDR3 loop reads CASSRPTLGTGDGIRANYGYTF. The CDR3 DNA follows: TGTGCCAGCAGTCGCCCGACCCTAGGGACAGGGGATGGGATAAGGGCTAACTATGGCTACACCTTC.